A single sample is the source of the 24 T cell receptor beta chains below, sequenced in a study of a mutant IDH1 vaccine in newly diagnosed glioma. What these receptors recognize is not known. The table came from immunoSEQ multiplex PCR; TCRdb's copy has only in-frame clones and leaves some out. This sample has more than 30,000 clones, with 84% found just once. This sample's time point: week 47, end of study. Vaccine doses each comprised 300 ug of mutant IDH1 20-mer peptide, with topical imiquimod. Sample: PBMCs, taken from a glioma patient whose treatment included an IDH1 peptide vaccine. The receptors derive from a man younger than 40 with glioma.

In DNA, the CDR3 is TGTGCCAGCAGTGAATTGGCAGATCCAAACACTGAAGCTTTCTTT. It specifies CASSELADPNTEAFF. The chain employs TRBV25-1 and TRBJ1-1, with D unresolved. The germline V gene has CDR1 MGHDK and CDR2 SYGVNS. The V and J ends lost 1 base and 2 bases respectively, with 11 bases between them. This CDR3 is built from 15 residues.

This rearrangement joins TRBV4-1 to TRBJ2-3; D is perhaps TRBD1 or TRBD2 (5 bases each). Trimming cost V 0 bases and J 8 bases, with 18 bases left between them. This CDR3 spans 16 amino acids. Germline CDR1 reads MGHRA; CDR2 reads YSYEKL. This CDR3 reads CASSQEKYVRGGTQYF. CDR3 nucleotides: TGCGCCAGCAGCCAAGAAAAATATGTCCGGGGCGGTACGCAGTATTTT.

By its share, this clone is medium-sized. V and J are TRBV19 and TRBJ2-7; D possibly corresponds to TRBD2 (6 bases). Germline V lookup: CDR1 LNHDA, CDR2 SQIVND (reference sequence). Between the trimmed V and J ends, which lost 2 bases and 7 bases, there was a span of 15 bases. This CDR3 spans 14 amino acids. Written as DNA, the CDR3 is TGTGCCAGTAGTATAACAGCTAGCGCTTGGGAGCAGTACTTC. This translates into CASSITASAWEQYF.

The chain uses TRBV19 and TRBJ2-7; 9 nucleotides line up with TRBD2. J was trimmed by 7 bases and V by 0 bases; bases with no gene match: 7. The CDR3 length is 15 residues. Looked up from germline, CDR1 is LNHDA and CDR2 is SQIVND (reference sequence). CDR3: CASSIDTAGGGEQYF. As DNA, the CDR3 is TGTGCCAGTAGTATAGATACAGCGGGAGGAGGAGAGCAGTACTTC. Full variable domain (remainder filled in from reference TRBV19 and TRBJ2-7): DGGITQSPKYLFRKEGQNVTLSCEQNLNHDAMYWYRQDPGQGLRLIYYSQIVNDFQKGDIAEGYSVSREKKESFPLTVTSAQKNPTAFYLCASSIDTAGGGEQYFGPGTRLTVT.

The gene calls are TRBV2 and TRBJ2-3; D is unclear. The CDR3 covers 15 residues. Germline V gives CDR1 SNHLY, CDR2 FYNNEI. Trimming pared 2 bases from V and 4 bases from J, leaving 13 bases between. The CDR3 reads CASSEQAVEADTQYF. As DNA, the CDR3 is TGTGCCAGCAGTGAACAGGCCGTCGAGGCAGATACGCAGTATTTT.

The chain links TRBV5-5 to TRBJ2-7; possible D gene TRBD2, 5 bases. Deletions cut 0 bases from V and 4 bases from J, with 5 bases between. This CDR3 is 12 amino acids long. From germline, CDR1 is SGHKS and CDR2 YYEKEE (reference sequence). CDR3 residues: CASSLGLYEQYF. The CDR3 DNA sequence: TGTGCCAGCAGCTTGGGACTATACGAGCAGTACTTC.

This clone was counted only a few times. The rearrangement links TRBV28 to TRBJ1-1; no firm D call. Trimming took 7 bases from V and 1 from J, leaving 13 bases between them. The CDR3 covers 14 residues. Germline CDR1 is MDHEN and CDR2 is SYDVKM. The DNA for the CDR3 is TGTGCCAGCATCTCATCGTTCGGGAACACTGAAGCTTTCTTT. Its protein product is CASISSFGNTEAFF.

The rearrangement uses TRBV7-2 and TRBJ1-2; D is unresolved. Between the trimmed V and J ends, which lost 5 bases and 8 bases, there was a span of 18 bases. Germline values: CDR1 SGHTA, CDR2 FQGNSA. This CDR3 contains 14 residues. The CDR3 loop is CASSQEPTRQGYTF. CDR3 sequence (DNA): TGTGCCAGCAGCCAAGAGCCCACGAGGCAGGGCTACACCTTC.

The CDR3 protein is CASSEDLSGNTIYF. In DNA form, the CDR3 reads TGCGCCAGCAGCGAGGACCTCTCTGGAAACACCATATATTTT. The chain carries TRBV10-1 and TRBJ1-3; D not certain. CDR1 and CDR2 from the germline V gene are WNHNN and SYGVQD (reference sequence). The CDR3 extends over 14 amino acids. Trimming took off 6 bases at V and 0 bases at J, with 9 bases between the two ends.

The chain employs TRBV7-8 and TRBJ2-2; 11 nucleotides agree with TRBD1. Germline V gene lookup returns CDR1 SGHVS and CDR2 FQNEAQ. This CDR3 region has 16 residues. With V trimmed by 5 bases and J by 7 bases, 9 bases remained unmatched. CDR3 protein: CASSPWTGGYDGELFF. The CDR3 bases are TGTGCCAGCAGCCCTTGGACAGGGGGCTATGACGGGGAGCTGTTTTTT.

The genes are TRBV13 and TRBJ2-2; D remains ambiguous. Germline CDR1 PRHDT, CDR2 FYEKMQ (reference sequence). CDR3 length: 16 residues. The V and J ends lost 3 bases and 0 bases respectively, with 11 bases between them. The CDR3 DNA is TGTGCCAGCAGCTTCTGGGAATTCGCGAACACCGGGGAGCTGTTTTTT. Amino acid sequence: CASSFWEFANTGELFF.

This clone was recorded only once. The CDR3 nucleotides are TGTGCCAGCAGCTTAGAGATGGGAATGGAGAACACTGAAGCTTTCTTT. Translated, it gives CASSLEMGMENTEAFF. This rearrangement joins TRBV7-2 to TRBJ1-1, with D hard to call. The V end lost 1 base, the J end lost 1 base, and 13 bases lay between the germline ends. The CDR3 spans 16 residues. The germline V gene has CDR1 SGHTA and CDR2 FQGNSA.

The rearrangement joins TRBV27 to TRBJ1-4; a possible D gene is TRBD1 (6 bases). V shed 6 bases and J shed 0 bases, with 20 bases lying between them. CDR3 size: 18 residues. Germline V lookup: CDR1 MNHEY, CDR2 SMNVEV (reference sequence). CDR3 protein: CASRRAGHRLATNEKLFF. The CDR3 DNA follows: TGTGCCAGCAGAAGGGCGGGACATCGGCTTGCAACTAATGAAAAACTGTTTTTT.

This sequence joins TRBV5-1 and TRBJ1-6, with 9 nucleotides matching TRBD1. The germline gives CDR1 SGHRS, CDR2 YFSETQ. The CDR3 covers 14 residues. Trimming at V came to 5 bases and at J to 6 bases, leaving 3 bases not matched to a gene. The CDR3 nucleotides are TGCGCCAGCAGGGAGGGACAGGGTAATTCACCCCTCCACTTT. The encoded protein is CASREGQGNSPLHF. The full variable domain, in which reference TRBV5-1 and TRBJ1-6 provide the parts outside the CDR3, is KAGVTQTPRYLIKTRGQQVTLSCSPISGHRSVSWYQQTPGQGLQFLFEYFSETQRNKGNFPGRFSGRQFSNSRSEMNVSTLELGDSALYLCASREGQGNSPLHFGNGTRLTVT.

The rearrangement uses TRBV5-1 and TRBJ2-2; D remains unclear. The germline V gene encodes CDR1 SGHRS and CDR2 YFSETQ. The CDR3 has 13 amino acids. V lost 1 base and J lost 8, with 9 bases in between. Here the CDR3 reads CASSLNFGGELFF. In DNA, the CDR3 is TGCGCCAGCAGCTTGAACTTTGGAGGGGAGCTGTTTTTT.

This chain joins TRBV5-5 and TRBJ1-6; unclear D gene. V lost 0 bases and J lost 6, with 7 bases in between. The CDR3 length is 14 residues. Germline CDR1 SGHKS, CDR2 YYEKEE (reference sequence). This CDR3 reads CASSLDRGNSPLHF. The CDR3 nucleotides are TGTGCCAGCAGCTTGGACCGGGGTAATTCACCCCTCCACTTT. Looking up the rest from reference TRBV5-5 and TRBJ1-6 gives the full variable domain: DAGVTQSPTHLIKTRGQQVTLRCSPISGHKSVSWYQQVLGQGPQFIFQYYEKEERGRGNFPDRFSARQFPNYSSELNVNALLLGDSALYLCASSLDRGNSPLHFGNGTRLTVT.

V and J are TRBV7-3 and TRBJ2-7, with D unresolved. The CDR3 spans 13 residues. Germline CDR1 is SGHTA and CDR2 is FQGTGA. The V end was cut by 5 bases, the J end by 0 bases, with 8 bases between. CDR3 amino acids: CASSEYSSYEQYF. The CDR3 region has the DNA TGTGCCAGCAGCGAGTACAGCTCCTACGAGCAGTACTTC.

CDR3 DNA sequence: TGTGCCAGCAGCTTATACCGCACAGATACGCAGTATTTT. It translates to CASSLYRTDTQYF. The J gene is TRBJ2-3, the V gene TRBV7-2, with D hard to call. CDR1 is SGHTA and CDR2 is FQGNSA in the germline V gene. The CDR3 is 13 residues long. Trimming took 2 bases from V and 1 from J, leaving 4 bases between them. The variable domain in full, with the rest retrieved from reference TRBV7-2 and TRBJ2-3, is GAGVSQSPSNKVTEKGKDVELRCDPISGHTALYWYRQSLGQGLEFLIYFQGNSAPDKSGLPSDRFSAERTGGSVSTLTIQRTQQEDSAVYLCASSLYRTDTQYFGPGTRLTVL.

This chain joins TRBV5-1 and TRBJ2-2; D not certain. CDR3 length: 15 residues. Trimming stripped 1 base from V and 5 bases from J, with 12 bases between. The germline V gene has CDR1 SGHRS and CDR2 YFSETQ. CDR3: CASSLFPKETGELFF. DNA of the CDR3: TGCGCCAGCAGCTTGTTTCCAAAGGAAACCGGGGAGCTGTTTTTT.

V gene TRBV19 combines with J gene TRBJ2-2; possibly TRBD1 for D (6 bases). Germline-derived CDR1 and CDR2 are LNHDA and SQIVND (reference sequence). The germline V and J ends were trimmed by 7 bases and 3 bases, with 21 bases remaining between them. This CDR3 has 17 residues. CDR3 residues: CASTTLSQGFDTGELFF. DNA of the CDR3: TGTGCCAGTACCACATTATCACAGGGCTTCGACACCGGGGAGCTGTTTTTT.

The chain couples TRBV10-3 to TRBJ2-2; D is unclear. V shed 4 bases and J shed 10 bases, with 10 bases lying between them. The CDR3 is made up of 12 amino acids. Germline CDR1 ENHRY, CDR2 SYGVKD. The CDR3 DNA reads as TGTGCCATCAGTGCCGGTGGGCAGGAGCTGTTTTTT. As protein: CAISAGGQELFF.

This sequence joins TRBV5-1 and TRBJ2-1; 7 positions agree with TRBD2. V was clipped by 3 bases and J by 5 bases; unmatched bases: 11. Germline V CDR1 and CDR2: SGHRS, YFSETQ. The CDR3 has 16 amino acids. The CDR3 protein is CASSSSTSAFNNEQFF. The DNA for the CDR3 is TGCGCCAGCAGCTCCTCTACTAGCGCCTTTAACAATGAGCAGTTCTTC.

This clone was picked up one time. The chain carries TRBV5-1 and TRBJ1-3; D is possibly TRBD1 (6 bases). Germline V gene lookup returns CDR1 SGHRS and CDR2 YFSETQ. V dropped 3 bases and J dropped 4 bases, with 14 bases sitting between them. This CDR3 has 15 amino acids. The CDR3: CASSSGAGDGNTIYF. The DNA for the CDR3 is TGCGCCAGCAGCTCCGGGGCAGGGGACGGAAACACCATATATTTT.

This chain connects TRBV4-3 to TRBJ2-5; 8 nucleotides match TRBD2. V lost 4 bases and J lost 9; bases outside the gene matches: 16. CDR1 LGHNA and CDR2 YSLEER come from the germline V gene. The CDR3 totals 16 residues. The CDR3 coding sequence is TGCGCCAGCAGCCCGGGGTCAGGGACTAGTCAGGAGGCCCAGTACTTC. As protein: CASSPGSGTSQEAQYF.